The 17 T cell receptor beta chains below were found in one sample sequenced in a study of blood T cell repertoires in COVID-19. The assay was immunoSEQ multiplex PCR, and TCRdb's table has in-frame clones only and misses some. Of approximately 110,000 clones detected, around 90% appear once; the ten largest clones hold around 0.81%. The material sequenced was peripheral blood. The receptors were sampled from a woman in her forties or fifties with active or convalescent COVID-19.

This clone was observed a few times. The chain couples TRBV28 to TRBJ1-2; D gene unclear. Per the germline V gene, CDR1 is MDHEN and CDR2 is SYDVKM. The CDR3 totals 13 residues. Trimming removed 6 bases at V and 2 bases at J, with 10 bases between. CDR3 nucleotides: TGTGCCAGCAGAGGAGCGTCGAACTATGGCTACACCTTC. It codes for CASRGASNYGYTF.

V is TRBV27 and J is TRBJ2-2, with 11 positions matching TRBD1. Germline V lookup: CDR1 MNHEY, CDR2 SMNVEV (reference sequence). The junction had 6 bases not matched to a gene; V was cut back by 6 bases and J by 0 bases. The CDR3 runs to 17 residues. The CDR3 protein is CASRNKGQGANTGELFF. DNA of the CDR3: TGTGCCAGCAGGAACAAGGGACAGGGGGCGAACACCGGGGAGCTGTTTTTT.

V usage is TRBV2 and J usage is TRBJ1-1; the match to TRBD1 covers 8 bases. After removal of 7 bases from V and 0 bases from J, the junction contained 7 bases not matched to a gene. The CDR3 is 15 residues long. The germline V gene has CDR1 SNHLY and CDR2 FYNNEI. The CDR3 bases are TGTGCCAGCATCATATGGACAGGGATGAACACTGAAGCTTTCTTT. This codes for CASIIWTGMNTEAFF.

The V call is TRBV18, the J call TRBJ2-7; D is unclear. The germline V and J ends were trimmed by 4 bases and 3 bases, with 10 bases remaining between them. Germline CDR1 KGHSH, CDR2 LQKENI. The CDR3 loop spans 13 amino acids. CDR3 nucleotides: TGTGCCAGCTCACTAACAGATGACTACGAGCAGTACTTC. Translated: CASSLTDDYEQYF.

The chain couples TRBV5-1 to TRBJ1-4; D is perhaps TRBD1 (6 bases). Germline assignment: CDR1 SGHRS and CDR2 YFSETQ. The CDR3 sequence is 12 residues long. The ends were cut back, 2 bases at V and 8 bases at J, with 7 bases in the middle. The CDR3 nucleotides read TGCGCCAGCAGCTTAGGACAGGAAAAACTGTTTTTT. It specifies CASSLGQEKLFF. Looking up the rest from reference TRBV5-1 and TRBJ1-4 gives the full variable domain: KAGVTQTPRYLIKTRGQQVTLSCSPISGHRSVSWYQQTPGQGLQFLFEYFSETQRNKGNFPGRFSGRQFSNSRSEMNVSTLELGDSALYLCASSLGQEKLFFGSGTQLSVL.

The chain couples TRBV6-4 to TRBJ2-3; TRBD2 matches 7 bases. Germline CDR1 MRHNA, CDR2 SNTAGT. The CDR3 totals 15 residues. Germline trimming cut 0 bases from V and 2 bases from J; bases unmatched to any gene: 2. CDR3 loop: CASSDSGRATDTQYF. The CDR3 region has the DNA TGTGCCAGCAGTGACTCGGGGAGGGCCACAGATACGCAGTATTTT.

The V and J genes are TRBV3-1 (or the pseudogene TRBV3-2) and TRBJ2-3, with 11 bases matching TRBD2. The trim removed 3 bases at V and 3 bases at J, leaving 8 bases unmatched. Germline CDR1 is LGHDT and CDR2 is YNNKEL (reference sequence). The CDR3 consists of 17 residues. CDR3 residues: CASSHSGTSGSTDTQYF. The CDR3 DNA reads as TGTGCCAGCAGCCATTCGGGCACTAGCGGGAGTACAGATACGCAGTATTTT.

The DNA of the CDR3 is TGTGCCACCATCAGACGGACAAATAATCAGCCCCAGCATTTT. Its protein product is CATIRRTNNQPQHF. The rearrangement uses TRBV24-1 and TRBJ1-5, with TRBD1 as a possible D gene (5 bases). Trimming left V 8 bases short and J 4 bases short, with 14 bases between. Germline V CDR1 and CDR2: KGHDR, SFDVKD. The CDR3 length is 14 residues.

The chain recombines TRBV7-3 with TRBJ2-1; no reliable D call. The CDR3 has 14 amino acids. The germline V gene encodes CDR1 SGHTA and CDR2 FQGTGA. The V and J ends lost 5 bases and 6 bases respectively, with 14 bases between them. This chain's CDR3 is CASSLDGVGNEQFF. Here the CDR3 DNA reads TGTGCCAGCAGCCTCGACGGAGTGGGCAATGAGCAGTTCTTC. Drawing the rest from reference TRBV7-3 and TRBJ2-1, the complete variable domain is GAGVSQTPSNKVTEKGKYVELRCDPISGHTALYWYRQSLGQGPEFLIYFQGTGAADDSGLPNDRFFAVRPEGSVSTLKIQRTERGDSAVYLCASSLDGVGNEQFFGPGTRLTVL.

This chain joins TRBV5-6 and TRBJ2-4; TRBD1 matches at 9 bases. This CDR3 is built from 15 residues. J gave up 8 bases and V 4 bases, and 10 bases lay outside the gene matches. Germline CDR1 and CDR2: SGHDT and YYEEEE. The CDR3 DNA reads as TGTGCCAGCAGCACGTCCGGGACAGGGCTTGACATTCAGTACTTC. It codes for CASSTSGTGLDIQYF.

This clone was recorded only once. CDR3 coding DNA: TGTGCCAGCAGCCTGGGCAGCTCCTACAATGAGCAGTTCTTC. Translated: CASSLGSSYNEQFF. The gene calls are TRBV6-2 or TRBV6-3 and TRBJ2-1; D is uncertain. V lost 6 bases to trimming and J lost 0 bases, with 9 bases between them. This CDR3 is built from 14 residues. CDR1 MNHEY and CDR2 SVGEGT come from the germline V gene.

The chain joins TRBV15 to TRBJ2-1; 7 bases fit TRBD2. J lost 4 bases, V lost 4 bases, and 7 bases had no gene match. CDR1 is LNHNV, CDR2 YYDKDF, per germline (reference sequence). The CDR3 has 15 residues. Written as DNA, the CDR3 is TGTGCCACCAGCAAAAAGCGGGACGGATACAATGAGCAGTTCTTC. This encodes CATSKKRDGYNEQFF.

The gene calls are TRBV5-6 and TRBJ2-7, with a possible D match to TRBD1 (5 bases). CDR3 size: 13 residues. V was clipped by 4 bases and J by 6 bases, with 14 bases between them. The germline CDR1 and CDR2 sequences are SGHDT and YYEEEE. CDR3 bases: TGTGCCAGCAGCCCGCGAGAAAGGGGCGAGCAGTACTTC. The encoded protein is CASSPRERGEQYF.

The rearrangement links TRBV19 to TRBJ2-1; D remains unclear. Germline V gives CDR1 LNHDA, CDR2 SQIVND (reference sequence). The CDR3 runs to 15 residues. V lost 4 bases and J 1 base, leaving 11 bases between the germline ends. This CDR3 reads CASSKSARSYNEQFF. The CDR3 nucleotides read TGTGCCAGTAGTAAATCCGCTCGGTCCTACAATGAGCAGTTCTTC. Supplemented by reference TRBV19 and TRBJ2-1, the full variable domain reads DGGITQSPKYLFRKEGQNVTLSCEQNLNHDAMYWYRQDPGQGLRLIYYSQIVNDFQKGDIAEGYSVSREKKESFPLTVTSAQKNPTAFYLCASSKSARSYNEQFFGPGTRLTVL.

The gene calls are TRBV4-2 and TRBJ1-6; possible D gene TRBD1, 5 bases. This CDR3 contains 12 residues. Germline CDR1 reads LGHNA; CDR2 reads YNFKEQ. V lost 4 bases, J lost 8 bases, and 6 bases lay in between. The CDR3 reads CASSPRDSPLHF. As DNA, the CDR3 is TGTGCCAGCAGCCCCAGGGATTCACCCCTCCACTTT.

V is TRBV27 and J is TRBJ2-1, with D possibly matching TRBD1 (6 bases). The germline CDR1 and CDR2 sequences are MNHEY and SMNVEV (reference sequence). This CDR3 comprises 15 residues. Trimming took 5 bases from V and 3 from J, leaving 14 bases between them. The CDR3 DNA reads TGTGCCAGCAGTCCCCAGGGGAGTGGCTACAATGAGCAGTTCTTC. Translation gives CASSPQGSGYNEQFF.

The chain links TRBV7-9 to TRBJ1-2, with TRBD1 as a possible D gene (6 bases). The CDR3 runs to 15 residues. Trimming shortened V by 4 bases and J by 4 bases, and 16 bases separated the two germline ends. Germline V lookup: CDR1 SEHNR, CDR2 FQNEAQ (reference sequence). CDR3 DNA: TGTGCCAGCAGCTCACCGGACAGATATAGCTATGGCTACACCTTC. It codes for CASSSPDRYSYGYTF.